This is a list of T cell receptor beta chains from one sample in a study of blood T cell repertoires in COVID-19. The data were produced by immunoSEQ multiplex PCR, yet TCRdb's version contains in-frame clones alone and is incomplete. The profile shows about 220,000 clones, around 84% of them singletons. Sample: peripheral blood. The receptors derive from a man aged 50-59 years who had recovered from COVID-19. The CDR3 runs from the conserved cysteine through the conserved F or W. The order of the fields is clone size, V gene, CDR3 protein. Clone size is stated in some rows and not others, as once, few, many or a class when expanded.

>.|TRBV6-4
CASSDVSGKLFF
>.|TRBV4-1
CASSQEKLLGNRHYEAFF
>.|TRBV6-5
CASRRVATNEKLFF
>.|TRBV18
CASSPDLLTGVYTEAFF
>.|TRBV5-4
CASSLYGGRAPIYNEQFF
>.|TRBV27
CASSLTPRVEQFF
>.|TRBV7-2
CASSLGGSSTGELFF
>.|TRBV28
CASSGTGALTGELFF
>.|TRBV6-4
CASSESGETGELFF
>once|TRBV14
CASSQKNLQYF
>.|TRBV6-2/TRBV6-3
CASSQSYEQYF
>.|TRBV25-1
CASSEYLGGSGGDTQYF
>.|TRBV29-1
CSVDGFAGGPVYEQFF
>once|TRBV18
CASRQGGNTEAFF
>.|TRBV10-1
CASSAGHYGGHEQYF
>.|TRBV6-1
CASSDFGLAGSDEQFF
>.|TRBV29-1
CSPWDRGSDTQYF
>.|TRBV28
CASSSTGIVGYEQYF
>.|TRBV15
CATSRDPASSYEQYF
>few|TRBV2
CASSARGDSSRGYTF
>.|TRBV28
CASRRFYDGYTF
>.|TRBV11-2
CASSRGTSSFYEQYF
>.|TRBV25-1
CASSDGTGLRLPGELFF
>.|TRBV2
CASSEADRAGNTIYF
>.|TRBV5-1
CASSLSGLAGEQFF
>.|TRBV25-1
CASSEWVAGEETQYF